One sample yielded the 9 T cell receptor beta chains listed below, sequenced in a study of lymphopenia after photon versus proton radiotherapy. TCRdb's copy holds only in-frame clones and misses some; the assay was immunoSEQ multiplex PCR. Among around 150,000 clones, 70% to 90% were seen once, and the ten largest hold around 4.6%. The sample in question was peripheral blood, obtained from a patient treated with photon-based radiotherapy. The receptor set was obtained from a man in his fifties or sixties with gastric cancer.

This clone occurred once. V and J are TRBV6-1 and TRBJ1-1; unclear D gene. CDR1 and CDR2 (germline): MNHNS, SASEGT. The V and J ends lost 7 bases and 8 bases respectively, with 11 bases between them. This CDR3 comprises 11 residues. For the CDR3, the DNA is TGTGCCAGCACCGGGAGGTCAGAAGCTTTCTTT. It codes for CASTGRSEAFF.

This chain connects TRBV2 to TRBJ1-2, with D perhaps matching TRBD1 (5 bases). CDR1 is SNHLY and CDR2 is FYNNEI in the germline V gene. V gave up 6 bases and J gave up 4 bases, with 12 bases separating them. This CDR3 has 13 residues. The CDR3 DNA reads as TGTGCCAGCAGCCGGGACGGCTCCTATGGCTACACCTTC. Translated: CASSRDGSYGYTF.

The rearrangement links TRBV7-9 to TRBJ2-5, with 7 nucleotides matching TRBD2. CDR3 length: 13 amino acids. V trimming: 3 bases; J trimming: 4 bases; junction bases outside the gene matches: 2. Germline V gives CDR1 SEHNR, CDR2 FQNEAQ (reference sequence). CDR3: CASSFPGGETQYF. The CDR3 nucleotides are TGTGCCAGCAGCTTCCCGGGGGGAGAGACCCAGTACTTC.

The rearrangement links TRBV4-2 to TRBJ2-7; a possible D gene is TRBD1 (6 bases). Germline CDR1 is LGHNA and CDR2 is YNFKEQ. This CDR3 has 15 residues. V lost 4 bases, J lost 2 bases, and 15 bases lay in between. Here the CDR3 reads CASSPNQGQTYEQYF. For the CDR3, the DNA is TGTGCCAGCAGCCCTAACCAAGGACAGACCTACGAGCAGTACTTC.

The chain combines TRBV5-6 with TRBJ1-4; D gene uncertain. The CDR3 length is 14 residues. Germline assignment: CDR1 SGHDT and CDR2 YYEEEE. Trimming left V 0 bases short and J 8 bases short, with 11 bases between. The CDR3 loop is CASSLGGGSEKLFF. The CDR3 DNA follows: TGTGCCAGCAGCTTGGGGGGAGGTAGCGAAAAACTGTTTTTT.

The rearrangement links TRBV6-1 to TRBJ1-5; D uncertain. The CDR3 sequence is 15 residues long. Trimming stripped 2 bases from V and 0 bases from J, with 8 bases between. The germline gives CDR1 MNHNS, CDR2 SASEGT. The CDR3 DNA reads TGTGCCAGCAGTGAACAGACCCTTAGCAATCAGCCCCAGCATTTT. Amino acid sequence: CASSEQTLSNQPQHF.

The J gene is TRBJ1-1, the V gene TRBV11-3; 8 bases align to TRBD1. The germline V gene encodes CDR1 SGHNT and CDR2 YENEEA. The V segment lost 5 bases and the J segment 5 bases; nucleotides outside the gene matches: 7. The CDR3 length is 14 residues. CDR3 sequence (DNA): TGTGCCAGCAGCCTCAGGGGGCCCGGTACTGAAGCTTTCTTT. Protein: CASSLRGPGTEAFF. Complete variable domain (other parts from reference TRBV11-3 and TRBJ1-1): EAGVVQSPRYKIIEKKQPVAFWCNPISGHNTLYWYLQNLGQGPELLIRYENEEAVDDSQLPKDRFSAERLKGVDSTLKIQPAELGDSAVYLCASSLRGPGTEAFFGQGTRLTVV.

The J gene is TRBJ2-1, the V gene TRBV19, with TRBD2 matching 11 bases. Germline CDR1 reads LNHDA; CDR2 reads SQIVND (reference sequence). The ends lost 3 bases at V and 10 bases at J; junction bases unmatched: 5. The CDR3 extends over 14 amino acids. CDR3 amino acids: CASSMGTSGGEQFF. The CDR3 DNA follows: TGTGCCAGTAGTATGGGGACTAGCGGAGGGGAGCAGTTCTTC.

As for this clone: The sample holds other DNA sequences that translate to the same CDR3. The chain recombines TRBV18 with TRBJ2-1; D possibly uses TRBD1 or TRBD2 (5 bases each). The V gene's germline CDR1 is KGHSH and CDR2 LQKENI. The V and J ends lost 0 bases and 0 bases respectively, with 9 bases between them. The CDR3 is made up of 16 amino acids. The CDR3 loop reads CASSPPGPSSYNEQFF. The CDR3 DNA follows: TGTGCCAGCTCACCACCGGGACCGAGCTCCTACAATGAGCAGTTCTTC.